Sequencing of this T cell receptor beta chain was carried out in a study of glioma-infiltrating T cells. This CDR3 is built from 17 residues. Germline V gene data show CDR1 as GTSNPN and CDR2 as SVGIG (reference sequence). Details on this clonotype: A read error may produce the germline difference seen at one junction end.

Amplification of TCR alpha and beta CDR3 regions from RNA used iRepertoire nested multiplex PCR. TCRdb re-called the multiplex PCR reads through MiXCR, storing one row per CDR3 protein. The table has over 100,000 distinct CDR3 sequences, less than 30% seen once. The chain is built from TRBV30 and TRBJ1-6; 8 bases are a match to TRBD1. The TCR originated in a human donor with low-grade glioma or glioblastoma, undergoing nonglioma brain surgery, or in good health (not recorded which). Sequencing was carried out using glioma tissue, nonneoplastic brain tissue, or PBMCs (not recorded which). The CDR3 protein is CAWSVSRTGIYSSPLHF. The CDR3 bases are TGTGCCTGGAGTGTATCCCGGACAGGGATCTATAGTTCACCCCTCCACTTT.